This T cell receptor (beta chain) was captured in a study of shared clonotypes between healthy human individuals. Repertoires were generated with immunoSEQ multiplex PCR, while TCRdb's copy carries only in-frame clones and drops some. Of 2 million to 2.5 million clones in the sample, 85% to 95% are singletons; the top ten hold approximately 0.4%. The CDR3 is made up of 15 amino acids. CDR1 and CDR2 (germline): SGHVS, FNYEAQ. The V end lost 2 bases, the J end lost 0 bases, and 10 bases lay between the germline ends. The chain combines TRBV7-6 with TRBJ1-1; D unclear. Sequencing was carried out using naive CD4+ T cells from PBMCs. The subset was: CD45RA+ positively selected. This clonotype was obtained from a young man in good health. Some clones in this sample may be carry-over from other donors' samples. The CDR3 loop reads CASSLSQLMNTEAFF. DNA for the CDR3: TGTGCCAGCAGCTTATCGCAGCTTATGAACACTGAAGCTTTCTTT. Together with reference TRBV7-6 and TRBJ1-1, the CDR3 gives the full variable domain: GAGVSQSPRYKVTKRGQDVALRCDPISGHVSLYWYRQALGQGPEFLTYFNYEAQQDKSGLPNDRFSAERPEGSISTLTIQRTEQRDSAMYRCASSLSQLMNTEAFFGQGTRLTVV.